This record looks at one T cell receptor beta chain sequence and its context. The sample originates from a study of blood T cell repertoires in COVID-19. The wider study: The United States, Italy and Spain supplied acute and convalescent COVID-19 samples. Sources were T cells, B-cell-depleted T cells, or PBMCs; the material itself was cDNA or gDNA.

Per the study methods: The authors estimated nucleated cell counts from reference gene primer amplification. Only in-frame clones appear in the TCRdb table, and some are missing; sequencing was by immunoSEQ multiplex PCR. V and J calls and clone size come straight from that table; D and trimming were deduced from the DNA. The table has under 170,000 clones, approximately 84% seen once. CDR3 length: 15 residues. From germline, CDR1 is MGHRA and CDR2 YSYEKL. Trimming took 2 bases from V and 0 from J; bases not matched to a gene: 3. The source is a man in his sixties or seventies with acute or convalescent COVID-19. Material: peripheral blood. The chain has TRBV4-1 and TRBJ1-1; 7 bases align to TRBD1. The CDR3, as DNA: TGCGCCAGCAGCCAAAACAGGGGCGTGAACACTGAAGCTTTCTTT. This encodes CASSQNRGVNTEAFF.